This TCR beta chain emerged from a study of PD-1 blockade in classical Hodgkin lymphoma. General study findings and limits: As was reported, newly diagnosed patients showed lower baseline TCR diversity than healthy donors did. Patients starting nivolumab less than 1 year after ASCT had lower diversity and were excluded from later analyses. TCR diversity in CD4+, not CD8+, cells rose significantly by C4D1. Those achieving complete response showed baseline diversity like newly diagnosed patients.

With V trimmed by 6 bases and J by 5 bases, 9 bases remained unmatched. The CDR3 is 16 residues long. In germline, CDR1 is ENHRY, CDR2 SYGVKD. Sequencing was performed with immunoSEQ multiplex PCR; in TCRdb, only in-frame clones are kept and a portion is missing. The table lists tens of thousands of clones, around 81% of them singletons. Noted time point: cycle 4 day 1 (C4D1), after less than 7 weeks of nivolumab. With no exception, relapse followed autologous stem cell transplantation in all patients, and brentuximab vedotin exposure varied. As for this clone: No antigen is known for it.

This clonotype originated in a human donor with classical Hodgkin lymphoma. Material: peripheral blood mononuclear cells (PBMCs), obtained before the fourth cycle of nivolumab. The chain uses TRBV10-3 and TRBJ2-2; TRBD1 agrees at 10 bases. CDR3 protein: CAIRATGTGETGELFF. Written as DNA, the CDR3 is TGTGCCATCAGAGCTACCGGGACAGGGGAAACCGGGGAGCTGTTTTTT.